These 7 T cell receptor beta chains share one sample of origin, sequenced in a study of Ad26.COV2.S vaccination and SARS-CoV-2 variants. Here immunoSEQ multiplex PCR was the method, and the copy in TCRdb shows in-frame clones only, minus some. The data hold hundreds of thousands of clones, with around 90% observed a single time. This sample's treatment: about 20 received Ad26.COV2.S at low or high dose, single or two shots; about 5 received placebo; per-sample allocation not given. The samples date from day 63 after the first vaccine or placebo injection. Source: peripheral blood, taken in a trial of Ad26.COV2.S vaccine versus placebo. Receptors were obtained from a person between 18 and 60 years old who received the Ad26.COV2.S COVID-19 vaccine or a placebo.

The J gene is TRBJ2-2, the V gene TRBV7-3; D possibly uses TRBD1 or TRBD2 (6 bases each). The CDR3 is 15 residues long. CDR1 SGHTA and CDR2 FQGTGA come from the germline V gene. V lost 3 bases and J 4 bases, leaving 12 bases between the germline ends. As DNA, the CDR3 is TGTGCCAGCAGCTTGGGGGGCGCGAGCACCGGGGAGCTGTTTTTT. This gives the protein CASSLGGASTGELFF.

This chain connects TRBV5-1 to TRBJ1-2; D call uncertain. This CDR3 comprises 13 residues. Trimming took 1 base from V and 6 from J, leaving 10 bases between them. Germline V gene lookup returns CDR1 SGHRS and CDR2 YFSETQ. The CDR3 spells CASSLSQLDGYTF. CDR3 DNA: TGCGCCAGCAGCTTGAGTCAGTTGGATGGCTACACCTTC. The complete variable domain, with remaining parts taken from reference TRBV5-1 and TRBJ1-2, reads KAGVTQTPRYLIKTRGQQVTLSCSPISGHRSVSWYQQTPGQGLQFLFEYFSETQRNKGNFPGRFSGRQFSNSRSEMNVSTLELGDSALYLCASSLSQLDGYTFGSGTRLTVV.

DNA for the CDR3: TGTGCCAGCAGCTTAGTAGGTACCTCTAACTATGGCTACACCTTC. Protein: CASSLVGTSNYGYTF. V and J are TRBV7-2 and TRBJ1-2; no definite D call. The germline gives CDR1 SGHTA, CDR2 FQGNSA. The V end lost 1 base, the J end lost 0 bases, and 9 bases lay between the germline ends. The CDR3 runs to 15 residues.

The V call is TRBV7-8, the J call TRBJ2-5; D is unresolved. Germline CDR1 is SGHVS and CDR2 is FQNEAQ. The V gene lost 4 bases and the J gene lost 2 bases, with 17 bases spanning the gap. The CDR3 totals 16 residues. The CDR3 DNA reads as TGTGCCAGCAGCTACACTGAACCCCTCCGACAAGAGACCCAGTACTTC. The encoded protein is CASSYTEPLRQETQYF.

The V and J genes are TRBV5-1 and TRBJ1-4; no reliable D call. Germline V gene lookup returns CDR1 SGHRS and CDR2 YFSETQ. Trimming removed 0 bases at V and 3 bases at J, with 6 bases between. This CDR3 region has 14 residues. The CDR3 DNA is TGCGCCAGCAGCTTGGGGGTGCCTAATGAAAAACTGTTTTTT. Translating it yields CASSLGVPNEKLFF.

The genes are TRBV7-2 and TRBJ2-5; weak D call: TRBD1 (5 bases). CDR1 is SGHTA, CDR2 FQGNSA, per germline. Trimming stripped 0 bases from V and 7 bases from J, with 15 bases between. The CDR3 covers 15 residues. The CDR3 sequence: CASSLAATEMATQYF. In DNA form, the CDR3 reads TGTGCCAGCAGCTTAGCCGCGACAGAAATGGCGACCCAGTACTTC.

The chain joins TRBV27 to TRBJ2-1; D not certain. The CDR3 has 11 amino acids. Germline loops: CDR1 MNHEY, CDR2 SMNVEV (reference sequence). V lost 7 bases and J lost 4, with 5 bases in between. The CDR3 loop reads CASIGYNEQFF. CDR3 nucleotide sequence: TGTGCCAGCATTGGATACAATGAGCAGTTCTTC.